The 12 T cell receptor beta chains below all came from one sample that was sequenced in a study of CXCR3-negative and CXCR3-positive naive CD8 T cells. General observations from the study: CXCR3-expressing naive cells carried TRB CDR3s more hydrophobic than those of CXCR3-negative naive cells.

5' RACE with UMI labels generated the TRB cDNA libraries. No DNA is given; TCRdb re-called the 5' RACE reads and lists each CDR3 protein once. The listing contains about 130,000 distinct CDR3 sequences. These receptors' targets are unknown. The sequenced sample was naive CXCR3+ CD8+ T cells from blood. Subset specified: CD45RO-CCR7+CD27+CD95- naive CD8+ T cells expressing CXCR3 (TNR3+). The receptor source for this set is a human donor in good health. Some clones in this sample may be carry-over from other donors' samples.

J is TRBJ2-7 and V is TRBV5-4; TCRdb's D call of TRBD1 is untestable without DNA. Germline V lookup: CDR1 SGHNT, CDR2 YYREEE (reference sequence). This CDR3 has 14 residues. The CDR3 loop reads CASSLETGADEQYF.

The chain joins TRBV7-9 to TRBJ2-1; TCRdb's assignment of TRBD2 cannot be checked, as there is no DNA. Germline loops: CDR1 SEHNR, CDR2 FQNEAQ (reference sequence). The CDR3 extends over 15 amino acids. CDR3 amino acids: CASSSDGLAGNEQFF.

The rearrangement joins TRBV12-3 or TRBV12-4 to TRBJ1-4; checking the TCRdb D call of TRBD1 is not possible without DNA. This CDR3 is built from 15 residues. The CDR3 loop reads CASTSGQGVNEKLFF.

J is TRBJ2-5 and V is TRBV6-5; with no DNA, the TCRdb D assignment of TRBD1 cannot be verified. The germline V gene has CDR1 MNHEY and CDR2 SVGAGI. This CDR3 spans 15 amino acids. The CDR3: CASSYSSRGPETQYF.

The chain employs TRBV20-1 and TRBJ2-7; TCRdb names TRBD1, which stays unverified in the absence of DNA. The germline V gene encodes CDR1 DFQATT and CDR2 SNEGSKA (reference sequence). The CDR3 is 13 amino acids. This CDR3 is CSAMDGGGPEQYF.

V and J are TRBV28 and TRBJ2-3; with no DNA, the TCRdb D assignment of TRBD2 cannot be verified. CDR3 length: 17 amino acids. Germline V CDR1 and CDR2: MDHEN, SYDVKM. The CDR3 is CASSSNFGTRGTDTQYF.

The V call is TRBV5-1, the J call TRBJ2-2; TCRdb reports TRBD2, a call that lacks DNA to check it against. Germline assignment: CDR1 SGHRS and CDR2 YFSETQ. The CDR3 sequence is 18 residues long. The CDR3 sequence is CASSSGLLAGGDTGELFF.

The V gene is TRBV29-1, the J gene TRBJ2-7; TCRdb's D call, TRBD1, is unchecked because there is no DNA. From germline, CDR1 is SQVTM and CDR2 ANQGSEA. The CDR3 is made up of 13 amino acids. CDR3 sequence reads: CSVVTGIGFEQYF.

CDR3 sequence reads: CASSFHFGQQETQYF. V usage is TRBV7-2 and J usage is TRBJ2-5. The CDR3 spans 15 residues. Germline CDR1 and CDR2: SGHTA and FQGNSA.

V is TRBV7-6 and J is TRBJ1-5; the TRBD1 assignment by TCRdb is unverifiable without DNA. The germline CDR1 and CDR2 sequences are SGHVS and FNYEAQ. The CDR3 runs 13 residues. This CDR3 is CASSRDRGGPQHF.

The rearrangement uses TRBV5-1 and TRBJ2-1; no DNA is available, so the TRBD1 call from TCRdb remains unchecked. The CDR3 runs 15 residues. Germline CDR1 SGHRS, CDR2 YFSETQ. CDR3 region: CASSFIRASLNEQFF. Looking up the rest from reference TRBV5-1 and TRBJ2-1 gives the full variable domain: KAGVTQTPRYLIKTRGQQVTLSCSPISGHRSVSWYQQTPGQGLQFLFEYFSETQRNKGNFPGRFSGRQFSNSRSEMNVSTLELGDSALYLCASSFIRASLNEQFFGPGTRLTVL.

The gene calls are TRBV29-1 and TRBJ1-2; the TCRdb D gene call, TRBD1, has no DNA to confirm it. The germline CDR1 and CDR2 sequences are SQVTM and ANQGSEA. CDR3 length equals 17 residues. CDR3 sequence: CSVEERASGKENYGYTF. The variable domain in full, completed from reference TRBV29-1 and TRBJ1-2, reads SAVISQKPSRDICQRGTSLTIQCQVDSQVTMMFWYRQQPGQSLTLIATANQGSEATYESGFVIDKFPISRPNLTFSTLTVSNMSPEDSSIYLCSVEERASGKENYGYTFGSGTRLTVV.